Included here is one T cell receptor (beta chain) sequence, with context. The treatment denotes: roughly 20 received Ad26.COV2.S at low or high dose, single or two shots; 5 received placebo; per-sample allocation not given. The samples date from day 63 after the first vaccine or placebo injection. Built on an Ad26 vector, the vaccine expressed Wuhan-strain SARS-CoV-2 spike. The sample belongs to a study of Ad26.COV2.S vaccination and SARS-CoV-2 variants. Study background: Participant was drawn from the COV1001 Ad26.COV2.S trial arm.

Sequencing was performed with immunoSEQ multiplex PCR; in TCRdb, only in-frame clones are kept and a portion is missing. There are over 400,000 clones in the sample; 92% occur only once, and under 2% lies in the top ten. The V and J ends lost 4 bases and 6 bases respectively, with 25 bases between them. CDR1 is SGHRS, CDR2 YFSETQ, per germline. The CDR3 totals 17 residues. Sequencing used peripheral blood, obtained in a trial of Ad26.COV2.S vaccine versus placebo. The chain is built from TRBV5-1 and TRBJ1-2; D remains ambiguous. The sequence was collected from a person aged 18-65 years who received the Ad26.COV2.S COVID-19 vaccine or a placebo. The CDR3 DNA reads TGCGCCAGCAGCCCCGAGGGTTTACCGGGAGCACCTAATGGCTACACCTTC. This gives the protein CASSPEGLPGAPNGYTF. Full variable domain (missing parts from reference TRBV5-1 and TRBJ1-2): KAGVTQTPRYLIKTRGQQVTLSCSPISGHRSVSWYQQTPGQGLQFLFEYFSETQRNKGNFPGRFSGRQFSNSRSEMNVSTLELGDSALYLCASSPEGLPGAPNGYTFGSGTRLTVV.